This T cell receptor (beta chain) was documented in a study of blood T cells in healthy people across ages. About this clonotype itself: Its specificity is unknown.

Using a J-beta primer mix together with a sample-barcoded 5' primer, a second PCR was run for about 6 to 11 cycles. TCRdb ran MiXCR on the 5' RACE reads and lists one entry per CDR3 protein. The data show around 520,000 distinct CDR3 sequences, with roughly a quarter seen just once and approximately 3.3% held by the top ten. Isolation yielded PBMCs, at least 7 million per sample, in every case. The total RNA that was extracted per sample amounted to at least 6 micrograms. Study-level points and caveats: Leaving the PBMCs unsorted stopped any conclusive comparison of naive versus antigen-experienced cells. Investigators viewed diversity estimates from one million T cells as underestimates, the study reported.

V shed 1 base, J shed 6 bases, and the junction held 7 bases outside the gene matches. The germline V gene has CDR1 LNHNV and CDR2 YYDKDF (reference sequence). This CDR3 has 15 residues. This sample also belongs to another study, concerning T cells of mothers and their children.

Sample: blood. V usage is TRBV15 and J usage is TRBJ2-7; 9 nucleotides line up with TRBD1. The source of this sequence is a boy aged 2-9 years in good health. In nucleotides, the CDR3 is TGTGCCACCAGCAGAGGAGGACAGGGGAGTGGCGAGCAGTACTTC. This translates into CATSRGGQGSGEQYF.